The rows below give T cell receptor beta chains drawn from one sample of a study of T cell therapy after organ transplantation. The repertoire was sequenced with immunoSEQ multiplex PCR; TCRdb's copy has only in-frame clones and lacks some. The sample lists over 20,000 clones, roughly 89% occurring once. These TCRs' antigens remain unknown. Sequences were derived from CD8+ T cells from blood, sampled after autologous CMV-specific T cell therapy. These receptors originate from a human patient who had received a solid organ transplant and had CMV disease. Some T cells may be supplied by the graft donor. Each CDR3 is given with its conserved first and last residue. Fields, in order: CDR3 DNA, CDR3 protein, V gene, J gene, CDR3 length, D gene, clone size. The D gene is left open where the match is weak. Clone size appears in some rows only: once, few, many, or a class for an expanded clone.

TGTGCCAGCAGTTTCGTGGACAGCCGCGTTGGCCCAGATACGCAGTATTTT	CASSFVDSRVGPDTQYF	TRBV27	TRBJ2-3	17	NA	NA
TGTGCCAGCAGCTTTTGGACACTGAGCTCCTACGAGCAGTACTTC	CASSFWTLSSYEQYF	TRBV5-6	TRBJ2-7	15	NA	NA
TGTGCCAGCAGTCCCCACTCCTACGAGCAGTACTTC	CASSPHSYEQYF	TRBV28	TRBJ2-7	12	NA	NA
TGTGCCAGCAGCATTGAGGCGATGAGCTCCTACGAGCAGTACTTC	CASSIEAMSSYEQYF	TRBV27	TRBJ2-7	15	NA	NA
TGTGCCAGTAGTTTCAGGCCCGATAGCAATCAGCCCCAGCATTTT	CASSFRPDSNQPQHF	TRBV19	TRBJ1-5	15	NA	NA
TGTGCCAGCAGCTTAGCGCTTAACGGGGTATTTGAGCAGTTCTTC	CASSLALNGVFEQFF	TRBV7-9	TRBJ2-1	15	NA	NA
TGCAGCGTTGAGGCCCCGGACAGGGGTTCCGAGCAGTACTTC	CSVEAPDRGSEQYF	TRBV29-1	TRBJ2-7	14	TRBD1	NA
TGTGCCAGCAGCCAAGCCTACCTAGCGGCTAGCTCCTACGAGCAGTACTTC	CASSQAYLAASSYEQYF	TRBV4-2	TRBJ2-7	17	TRBD2	NA
TGTGCCAGCAGTTTTAGTAGCACTGAAGCTTTCTTT	CASSFSSTEAFF	TRBV28	TRBJ1-1	12	NA	NA
TGTGCCAGCAGCCAAGTGGGGGAAAGCCCCTACAATGAGCAGTTCTTC	CASSQVGESPYNEQFF	TRBV4-2	TRBJ2-1	16	NA	few
TGTGCCAGCAGCTTAAAGGCTAGCGGAAGCTCCTACGAGCAGTACTTC	CASSLKASGSSYEQYF	TRBV13	TRBJ2-7	16	TRBD2	NA
TGTGCCAGCAGCTCGACAGGGGGCAAGTACGAGCAGTACTTC	CASSSTGGKYEQYF	TRBV7-9	TRBJ2-7	14	TRBD1	once
TGTGCCAGCAGCCTTGGTGTCACTGAAGCTTTCTTT	CASSLGVTEAFF	TRBV7-8	TRBJ1-1	12	NA	NA
TGTGCCAGCAGCGCCAACGGGTACGAGCAGTACTTC	CASSANGYEQYF	TRBV9	TRBJ2-7	12	NA	NA
TGCGCCAGCAGCCAAGAATGGGGCAGGGAGTTCTCCGAGCAGTGCTTC	CASSQEWGREFSEQCF	TRBV4-3	TRBJ2-7	16	NA	NA
TGTGCCAGCAGCTTAGGGACCTTCTCGGGGAAGGAAGAGACCCAGTACTTC	CASSLGTFSGKEETQYF	TRBV7-6	TRBJ2-5	17	NA	once
TGTGCCAGCAGCTTGGACCGCTACGAGCAGTACTTC	CASSLDRYEQYF	TRBV5-5	TRBJ2-7	12	NA	NA
TGTGCCAGCAAGGTTAGCGGGGGGCCGTTCAATGAGCAGTTCTTC	CASKVSGGPFNEQFF	TRBV6-5	TRBJ2-1	15	TRBD2	NA
TGTGCCAGCAGCTTATTTGTGCGGGGGTACAATGAGCAGTTCTTC	CASSLFVRGYNEQFF	TRBV7-9	TRBJ2-1	15	TRBD2	NA
TGTGCCAGTAGTATACGGCGAGAGGTTTTCAATGAGCAGTTCTTC	CASSIRREVFNEQFF	TRBV19	TRBJ2-1	15	NA	NA
TGTGCCAGCAGCCAAGCCGTGCGGGCCAACGTCCTGACTTTC	CASSQAVRANVLTF	TRBV7-6	TRBJ2-6	14	NA	NA
TGCGCCAGCAGTGAACGTGGCAGATGGAGCGATACGCAGTATTTT	CASSERGRWSDTQYF	TRBV10-2	TRBJ2-3	15	NA	once
TGTGCCAGCAGCCCGGTAGGGTTGTTTGAAGCTTTCTTT	CASSPVGLFEAFF	TRBV7-8	TRBJ1-1	13	NA	NA
TGTGCCAGCAGCGGAGGGGGAGGCGGCAGGGAGGATGTCGGCTATGGCTACACCTTC	CASSGGGGGREDVGYGYTF	TRBV9	TRBJ1-2	19	NA	NA
TGTGCCAGCAGCTTAAGTGGCAATGAGCAGTTCTTC	CASSLSGNEQFF	TRBV13	TRBJ2-1	12	NA	NA
TGTGCCAGCGAACAGGGGGCTGGGGCCAACGTCCTGACTTTC	CASEQGAGANVLTF	TRBV5-4	TRBJ2-6	14	TRBD1	NA
TGTGCCAGCAGCCAATGGGACAGGGTACGGGAGAATGAGCAGTTCTTC	CASSQWDRVRENEQFF	TRBV7-9	TRBJ2-1	16	TRBD1	NA
TGTGCCAGTAGTATTGGGGTCACTGAAGCTTTCTTT	CASSIGVTEAFF	TRBV19	TRBJ1-1	12	NA	NA
TGTGCCAGCAGTTTATTTGAGCTGTTTGAGGGAACTAGCACAGATACGCAGTATTTT	CASSLFELFEGTSTDTQYF	TRBV28	TRBJ2-3	19	NA	NA
TGCGCCAGCAGCCAATCCAGGGGGCTATCCTATAATTCACCCCTCCACTTT	CASSQSRGLSYNSPLHF	TRBV4-1	TRBJ1-6	17	TRBD1	once
TGTGCCACCAGCACCGGGACAGAAGTCAATCAGCCCCAGCATTTT	CATSTGTEVNQPQHF	TRBV15	TRBJ1-5	15	TRBD1	NA
TGTGCCAGCAGCGAACCGTTACAGGGTCCCTACAATGAGCAGTTCTTC	CASSEPLQGPYNEQFF	TRBV27	TRBJ2-1	16	NA	NA
TGTGCCAGTAGTCCAGGGGGTGGCTACACCTTC	CASSPGGGYTF	TRBV19	TRBJ1-2	11	TRBD1	NA
TGTGCCAGCAGTTTATCGCGGGACGGATTCTATGGCTACACCTTC	CASSLSRDGFYGYTF	TRBV27	TRBJ1-2	15	NA	NA
TGTGCTAGTGGTTGGACGGGGGGGATCGAGACCCAGTACTTC	CASGWTGGIETQYF	TRBV12-5	TRBJ2-5	14	TRBD2	few
TGTGCCAGCAGTTTATTTATAGACTCCTACGAGCAGTACTTC	CASSLFIDSYEQYF	TRBV27	TRBJ2-7	14	NA	once
TGTGCCAGCAGACCGACCGCACGGCCTGCTAGTTCCTACAATGAGCAGTTCTTC	CASRPTARPASSYNEQFF	TRBV27	TRBJ2-1	18	NA	NA
TGTGCCACGCGCCTCGGGGACAGTTGGGGGGAGACCCAGTACTTC	CATRLGDSWGETQYF	TRBV6-1	TRBJ2-5	15	TRBD1	NA
TGTGCCAGCAGCTTAGGGGAGGTTTTCTTT	CASSLGEVFF	TRBV7-2	TRBJ1-1	10	NA	NA
TGTGCCAGCAGCTCGGGTGGGGGCACCGGGGAGCTGTTTTTT	CASSSGGGTGELFF	TRBV7-9	TRBJ2-2	14	NA	NA
TGTGCCAGCAGCTTAGGGCCATCCTATGGCTACACCTTC	CASSLGPSYGYTF	TRBV7-8	TRBJ1-2	13	NA	NA
TGTGCCATCAGTGAGAGGGGTGACAGGAACACTGAAGCTTTCTTT	CAISERGDRNTEAFF	TRBV10-3	TRBJ1-1	15	NA	NA
TGTGCCAGCGGGTTTGCGGTTGGCGATGAGCAGTTCTTC	CASGFAVGDEQFF	TRBV27	TRBJ2-1	13	NA	NA
TGTGCCAGCAGCCCCGACGGGAATGGAGAGACCCAGTACTTC	CASSPDGNGETQYF	TRBV7-6	TRBJ2-5	14	NA	NA
TGCGCCAGCAGTGTGGGGACTAGCAATCAGCCCCAGCATTTT	CASSVGTSNQPQHF	TRBV10-2	TRBJ1-5	14	NA	few
TGCGCCAGCAGCCAAGATCGTTCGGGGGAGACCCAGTACTTC	CASSQDRSGETQYF	TRBV4-3	TRBJ2-5	14	NA	NA
TGTGCCAGCACCCAGACTAGCACAGATACGCAGTATTTT	CASTQTSTDTQYF	TRBV7-9	TRBJ2-3	13	NA	NA
TGTGCCAGCAGCCTCGGGACAGGTGGTTCGCCCCAGCATTTT	CASSLGTGGSPQHF	TRBV13	TRBJ1-5	14	TRBD1	NA